The subject of this entry is one TCR beta chain. Its cognate antigen is unknown. The record originates from a study of a mutant IDH1 vaccine in newly diagnosed glioma. Only in-frame clones appear in the TCRdb table, and some are missing; sequencing was by immunoSEQ multiplex PCR. Here the sample spans tens of thousands of clones, about 91% being singletons. The junction had 2 bases not matched to a gene; V was cut back by 4 bases and J by 3 bases. Per germline, CDR1 SGDLS and CDR2 YYNGEE. The CDR3 loop spans 13 amino acids. The sample's time point: week 5, during vaccination. Mutant IDH1 20-mer peptide, at 300 ug, made up each vaccine dose, with topical imiquimod.

The TCR comes from a woman in her fifties or sixties with glioma. The chain is built from TRBV9 and TRBJ2-7; 9 nucleotides line up with TRBD2. The sequences come from PBMCs, collected from a glioma patient whose treatment included an IDH1 peptide vaccine. Here the CDR3 reads CASSSSGIYEQYF. CDR3 nucleotides: TGTGCCAGCAGCTCTAGCGGGATCTACGAGCAGTACTTC.